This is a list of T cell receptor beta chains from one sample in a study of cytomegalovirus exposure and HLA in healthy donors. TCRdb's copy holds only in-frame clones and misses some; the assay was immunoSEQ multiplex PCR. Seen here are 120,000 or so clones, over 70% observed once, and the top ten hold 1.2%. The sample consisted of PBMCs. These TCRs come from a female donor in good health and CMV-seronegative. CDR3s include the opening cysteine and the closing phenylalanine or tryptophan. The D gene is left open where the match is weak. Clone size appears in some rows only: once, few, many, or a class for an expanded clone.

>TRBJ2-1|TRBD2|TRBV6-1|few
TGTGCCAGCAGGGAGCGGGGGAGCTCCTACAATGAGCAGTTCTTC
CASRERGSSYNEQFF
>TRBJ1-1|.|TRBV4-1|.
TGCGCCAGCAGCCTAAGGCAGGGTGGGGTGGAGGGTGAAGCTTTCTTT
CASSLRQGGVEGEAFF
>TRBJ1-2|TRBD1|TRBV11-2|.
TGTGCCAGCAGCTCCCGACCACAGGGGAACTATGGCTACACCTTC
CASSSRPQGNYGYTF
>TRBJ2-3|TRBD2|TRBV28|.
TGTGCCAGCAGTTCTGCGGGGGGGCCGGTAGATACGCAGTATTTT
CASSSAGGPVDTQYF
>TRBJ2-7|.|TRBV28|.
TGTGCCAGCAGTCGATGGGGCGCGCTCTACGAGCAGTACTTC
CASSRWGALYEQYF
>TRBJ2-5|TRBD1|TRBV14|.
TGTGCCAGCAGCCGGGGACAGGTTGGAGAGACCCAGTACTTC
CASSRGQVGETQYF
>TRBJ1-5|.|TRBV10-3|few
TGTGCCATCAGTGACAGGGGCAATCAGCCCCAGCATTTT
CAISDRGNQPQHF
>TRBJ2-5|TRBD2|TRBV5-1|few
TGCGCCAGCAGCTCTGCTAGCGGGTTAGAGACCCAGTACTTC
CASSSASGLETQYF
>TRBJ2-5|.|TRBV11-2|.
TGTGCCAGCAGCTTAGATCGCCAAGAGACCCAGTACTTC
CASSLDRQETQYF
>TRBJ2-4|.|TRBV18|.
TGTGCCAGCTCACCACCACGGGGGGCGAGTGTGGGGTCAAACATTCAGTACTTC
CASSPPRGASVGSNIQYF
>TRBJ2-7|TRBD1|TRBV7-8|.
TGTGCCAGCAGCTTACAGGGACAGGGGAGGCGCGAGCAGTACTTC
CASSLQGQGRREQYF
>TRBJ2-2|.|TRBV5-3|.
TGTGCCAGAAGCTTGGCTCGACAGAGTGACACCGGGGAGCTGTTTTTT
CARSLARQSDTGELFF
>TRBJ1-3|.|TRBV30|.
TGTGCCTGGAGTCTACGGGGAAACACCATATATTTT
CAWSLRGNTIYF
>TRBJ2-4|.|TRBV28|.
TGTGCCAGCCGCGTCTCGTGGAGGACCCAAAGCAGTCAGTACTTC
CASRVSWRTQSSQYF
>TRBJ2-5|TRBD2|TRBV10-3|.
TGTGCCACCAGGACTAGCGGGGGGGAGCAAGAGACCCAGTACTTC
CATRTSGGEQETQYF
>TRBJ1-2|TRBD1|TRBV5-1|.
TGCGCCAGCAGCCCGGGACAGGGGCCCTATGGCTACACCTTC
CASSPGQGPYGYTF
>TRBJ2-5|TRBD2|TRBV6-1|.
TGTGCCAGCAGTGCCGGGACTAGAGGAGAGACCCAGTACTTC
CASSAGTRGETQYF
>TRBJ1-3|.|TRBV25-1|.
TGTGCCAGCAGTGATATCGGGTACTCTGGAAACACCATATATTTT
CASSDIGYSGNTIYF
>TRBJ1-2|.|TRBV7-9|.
TGTTCCAGCAGCCATAGATGGGGCTACACCTTC
CSSSHRWGYTF
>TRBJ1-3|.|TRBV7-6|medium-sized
TGTGCCAGCAGCCGACGTCAGGGATCTGGAAACACCATATATTTT
CASSRRQGSGNTIYF
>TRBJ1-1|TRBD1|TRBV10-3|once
TGTGCCATCAGGGGGACAGAGGGTGAAACTGAAGCTTTCTTT
CAIRGTEGETEAFF
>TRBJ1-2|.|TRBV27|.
TGTGCCACCCACCCCGAAAACTCCTATGGCTACACCTTC
CATHPENSYGYTF
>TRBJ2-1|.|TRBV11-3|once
TGTGCCAGCAGCCGCTGGGGGGATTTCAATGAGCAGTTCTTC
CASSRWGDFNEQFF
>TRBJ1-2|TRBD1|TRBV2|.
TGTGCCAGCAGTGAGATTCCAGGGGACAGCTATGGCTACACCTTC
CASSEIPGDSYGYTF
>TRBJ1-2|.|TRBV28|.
TGTGCCAGCAGCACCGTTCATAGGGGGAACTATGGCTACACCTTC
CASSTVHRGNYGYTF
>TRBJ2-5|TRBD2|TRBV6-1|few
TGTGCCAGCACGGGTCCCGAGCGGGGGGAGACCCAGTACTTC
CASTGPERGETQYF
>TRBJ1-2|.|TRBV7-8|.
TGTGCCAGCTCCAACCAGGGATACTATGGCTACACCTTC
CASSNQGYYGYTF
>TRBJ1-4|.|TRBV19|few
TGTGCCAGTAGTGGGGGGGGCACTAATGAAAAACTGTTTTTT
CASSGGGTNEKLFF
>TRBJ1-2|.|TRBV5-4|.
TGTGCCAGCAGCTTGAACGGTAACTATGGCTACACCTTC
CASSLNGNYGYTF
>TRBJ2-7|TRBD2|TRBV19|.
TGTGCCAGTAGTATTAGGTCGGGAGGTGGCTACGAGCAGTACTTC
CASSIRSGGGYEQYF